The T cell receptor beta chain described here comes from a study of PD-L1 blockade in urothelial cancer. Some clones are missing from TCRdb's copy, which holds only in-frame ones; the method was immunoSEQ multiplex PCR. The sample lists tens of thousands of clones, approximately 84% occurring once. As for time point: pretreatment peripheral blood. This CDR3 spans 14 amino acids. CDR1 is SGHTA and CDR2 is FQGNSA in the germline V gene. V shed 4 bases and J shed 0 bases, with 7 bases lying between them. The receptor's source is a man between 60 and 75 years old with urothelial cancer. The sequences come from PBMCs, collected around atezolizumab (anti-PD-L1) treatment. The genes are TRBV7-2 and TRBJ1-3; possible D gene TRBD1, 6 bases. DNA of the CDR3: TGTGCCAGCAGCTCACAGGGCTCTGGAAACACCATATATTTT. As protein: CASSSQGSGNTIYF.